This T cell receptor beta chain was retrieved from a study of blood T cell repertoires in COVID-19. Overall study: The United States, Italy and Spain provided the acute and convalescent COVID-19 samples. Nucleic acid was either cDNA or gDNA, and it came from T cells, B-cell-depleted T cells, or PBMCs.

Donors of Cohort 3 who recovered were those that had two negative PCRs, clearance, or symptom resolution. Germline-derived CDR1 and CDR2 are SGHTA and FQGNSA. CDR3 length equals 16 residues. The J segment lost 2 bases and the V segment lost 5 bases, leaving 7 bases of the junction unmatched. Per the authors' pipeline: Estimates of nucleated cell counts were drawn from the amplification of reference gene primers. TCRdb's copy holds only in-frame clones and misses some; the assay was immunoSEQ multiplex PCR. For V, J and clone size, that table is used; D and trimming come from the DNA. The data show 110,000 to 150,000 clones, about 80% seen once.

The material sequenced was PBMCs or T cells enriched from blood (not recorded which). The receptor's source is a woman aged 50 to 60 who had recovered from COVID-19. The chain joins TRBV7-2 to TRBJ1-3; 9 positions agree with TRBD1. The CDR3 nucleotides are TGTGCCAGCAGCCGCCCCCGGGACAGGGCTGGAAACACCATATATTTT. It codes for CASSRPRDRAGNTIYF.